Included here is one TCR beta chain sequence, with context. These data originate in a study of T cell changes during pregnancy in multiple sclerosis. Germline V gene sequence: CDR1 KGHSH, CDR2 LQKENI. This CDR3 is 14 amino acids long. Deletions cut 3 bases from V and 4 bases from J, with 12 bases between. Profiling relied on immunoSEQ multiplex PCR, and the TCRdb table lists in-frame clones only, not all of them. This sample has around 100,000 clones, with around 92% found just once. This sequence originates from a female donor with multiple sclerosis, enrolled in a pregnancy study. This specimen consisted of peripheral blood, obtained after pregnancy. This rearrangement joins TRBV18 to TRBJ1-1; maybe TRBD1 (5 bases). Here the CDR3 DNA reads TGTGCCAGCTCACCGTGGAAGGGGCCCACTGAAGCTTTCTTT. Residues: CASSPWKGPTEAFF. The full variable domain, its missing parts supplied by reference TRBV18 and TRBJ1-1, is NAGVMQNPRHLVRRRGQEARLRCSPMKGHSHVYWYRQLPEEGLKFMVYLQKENIIDESGMPKERFSAEFPKEGPSILRIQQVVRGDSAAYFCASSPWKGPTEAFFGQGTRLTVV.